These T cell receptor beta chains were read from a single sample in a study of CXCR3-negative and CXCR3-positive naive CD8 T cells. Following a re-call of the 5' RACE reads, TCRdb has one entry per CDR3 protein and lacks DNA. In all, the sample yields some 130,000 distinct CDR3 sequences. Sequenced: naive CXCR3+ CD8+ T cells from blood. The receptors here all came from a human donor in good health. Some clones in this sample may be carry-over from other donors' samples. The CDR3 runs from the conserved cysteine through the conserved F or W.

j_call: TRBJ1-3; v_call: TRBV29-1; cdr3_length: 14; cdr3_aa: CSVVGEGSGNTIYF
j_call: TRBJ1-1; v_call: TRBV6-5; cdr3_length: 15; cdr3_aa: CASSMFEGGNTEAFF
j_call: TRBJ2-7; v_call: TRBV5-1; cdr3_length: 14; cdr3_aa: CASSYPGQVDEQYF
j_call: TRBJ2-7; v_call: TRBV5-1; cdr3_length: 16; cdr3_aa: CASSLRFSGRTYEQYF
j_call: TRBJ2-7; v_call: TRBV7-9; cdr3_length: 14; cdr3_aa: CASSPIGSLYEQYF
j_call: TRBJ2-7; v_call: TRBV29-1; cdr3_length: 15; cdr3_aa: CSVRGTDREPYEQYF
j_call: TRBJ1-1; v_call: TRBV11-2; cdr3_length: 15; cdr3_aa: CASSLDGSSNTEAFF
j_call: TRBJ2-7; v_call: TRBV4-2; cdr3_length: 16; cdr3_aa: CASSLEGAGPPYEQYF
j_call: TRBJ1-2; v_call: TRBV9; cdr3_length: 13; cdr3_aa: CASSVAAGYGYTF
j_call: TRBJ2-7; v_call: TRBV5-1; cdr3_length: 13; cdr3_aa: CASSLEGWDEQYF
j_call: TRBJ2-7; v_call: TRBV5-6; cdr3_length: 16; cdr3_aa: CASSFWTSGRFYEQYF
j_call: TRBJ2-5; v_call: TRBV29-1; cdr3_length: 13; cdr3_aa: CSVGQGAAETQYF
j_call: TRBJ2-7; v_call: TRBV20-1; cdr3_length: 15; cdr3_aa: CSARDPARSTYEQYF
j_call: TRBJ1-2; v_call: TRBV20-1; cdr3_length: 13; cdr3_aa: CSAGTGEESSSTF
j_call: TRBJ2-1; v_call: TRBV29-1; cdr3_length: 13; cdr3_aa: CSVFGTEHNEQFF
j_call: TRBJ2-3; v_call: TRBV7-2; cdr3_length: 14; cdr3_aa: CASSRGTGTDTQYF
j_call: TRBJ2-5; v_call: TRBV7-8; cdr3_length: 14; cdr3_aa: CASSLAREQETQYF
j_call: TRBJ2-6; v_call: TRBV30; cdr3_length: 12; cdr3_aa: CAWSSGANVPTF
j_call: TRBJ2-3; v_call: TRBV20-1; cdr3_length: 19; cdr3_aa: CSARDLQASGRASADTQYF
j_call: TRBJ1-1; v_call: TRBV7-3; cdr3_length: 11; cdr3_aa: CASSLLTLGSF
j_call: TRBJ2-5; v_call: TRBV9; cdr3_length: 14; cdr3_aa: CASSARDHQETQYF
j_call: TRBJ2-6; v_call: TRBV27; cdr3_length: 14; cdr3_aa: CASSLSSGANVLTF
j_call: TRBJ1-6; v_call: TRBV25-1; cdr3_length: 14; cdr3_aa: CASKEEGWNSPLHF
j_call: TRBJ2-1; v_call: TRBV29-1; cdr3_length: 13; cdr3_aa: CSVAAKRVDEQFF
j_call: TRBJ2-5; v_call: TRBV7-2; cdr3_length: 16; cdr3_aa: CASSLFGQGPQETQYF
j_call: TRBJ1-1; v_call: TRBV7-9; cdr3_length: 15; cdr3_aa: CASSSPEGMNTEAFF
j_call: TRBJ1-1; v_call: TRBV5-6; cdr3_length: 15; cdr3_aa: CASSIRASRDTEAFF
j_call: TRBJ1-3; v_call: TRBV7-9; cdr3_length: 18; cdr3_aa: CASSLGDWATHSGNTIYF
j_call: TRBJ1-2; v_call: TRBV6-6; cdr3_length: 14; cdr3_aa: CASTFSGYTYGYTF
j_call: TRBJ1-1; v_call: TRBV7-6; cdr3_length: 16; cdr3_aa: CASSLGPGDSISEAFF
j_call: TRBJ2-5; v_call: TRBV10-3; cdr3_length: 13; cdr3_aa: CAISPVAGETQYF
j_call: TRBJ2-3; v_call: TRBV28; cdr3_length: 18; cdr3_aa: CASSSRDYLTKDTDTQYF
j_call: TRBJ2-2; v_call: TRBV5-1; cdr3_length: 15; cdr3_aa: CASSFRDRDTGELFF
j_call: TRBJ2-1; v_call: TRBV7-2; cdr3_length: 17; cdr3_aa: CASSLGAAARGYNEQFF
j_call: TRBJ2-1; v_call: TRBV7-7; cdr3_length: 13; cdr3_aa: CASSSGDLDEQFF
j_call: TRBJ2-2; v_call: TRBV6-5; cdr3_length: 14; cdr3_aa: CASTPGHNTGELFF
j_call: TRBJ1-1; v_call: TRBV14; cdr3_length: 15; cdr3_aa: CASSQGVGADTEAFF
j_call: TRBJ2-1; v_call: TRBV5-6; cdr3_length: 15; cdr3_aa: CASSGLTGKDNEQFF
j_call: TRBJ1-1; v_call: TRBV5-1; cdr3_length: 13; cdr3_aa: CASSFDGNTEAFF
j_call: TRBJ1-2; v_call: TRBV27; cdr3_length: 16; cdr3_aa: CASSLSEGSRVYGYTF
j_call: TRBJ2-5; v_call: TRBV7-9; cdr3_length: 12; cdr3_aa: CASSLHQETQYF
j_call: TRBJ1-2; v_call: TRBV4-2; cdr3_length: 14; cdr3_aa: CASSQGLMNYGYTF
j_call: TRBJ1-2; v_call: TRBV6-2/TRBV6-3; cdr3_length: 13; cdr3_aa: CASRTGTGFGYTF
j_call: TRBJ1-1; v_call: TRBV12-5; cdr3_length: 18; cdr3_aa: CASGFSMRQDRPYTEAFF
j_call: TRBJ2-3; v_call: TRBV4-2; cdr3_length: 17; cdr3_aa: CASSHPPRDLLPDTQYF